One sample yielded the 16 T cell receptor beta chains listed below, sequenced in a study of OX40 agonist ivuxolimab in advanced cancers. Libraries were constructed by the immunoSEQ multiplex PCR assay. TCRdb retrieved this table from immuneACCESS and kept in-frame rearrangements only. Not all clones are present; in checked studies, unresolved V genes account for under half, and no reason is known for the remainder. The sample data list 75,000 to 90,000 clones, and roughly 89% of these were observed just once. 8.4% of the sample lies in the top ten. The sequencing used CD4+ or CD8+ T cells sorted from blood, collected in a trial of the OX40 agonist ivuxolimab. These receptors all stem from an adult with an advanced solid tumor such as melanoma, head and neck, liver or kidney cancer.

This chain joins TRBV28 and TRBJ1-1, with a weak D call TRBD1 (5 bases). The CDR3 is 14 residues long. From germline, CDR1 is MDHEN and CDR2 SYDVKM. V dropped 8 bases and J dropped 1 base, with 14 bases sitting between them. Here the CDR3 reads CASGAGRPNTEAFF. The CDR3 coding sequence is TGTGCCAGCGGGGCGGGCAGACCGAACACTGAAGCTTTCTTT.

The chain is built from TRBV18 and TRBJ2-6; TRBD1 aligns across 9 bases. Germline assignment: CDR1 KGHSH and CDR2 LQKENI. Trimming removed 7 bases from V and 1 base from J; junction bases left unmatched: 2. The CDR3 contains 15 residues. The CDR3 DNA follows: TGTGCCAGCTTGGACAGGGGATCTGGGGCCAACGTCCTGACTTTC. Translation: CASLDRGSGANVLTF.

V gene TRBV19 combines with J gene TRBJ1-5; TRBD1 is a possible D gene (6 bases). V was pared by 4 bases and J by 4 bases, with 14 bases between. The CDR3 loop spans 15 amino acids. Germline V CDR1 and CDR2: LNHDA, SQIVND (reference sequence). CDR3 bases: TGTGCCAGTAGTAGAAGGACAGAGAGGAATCAGCCCCAGCATTTT. It encodes CASSRRTERNQPQHF.

The V call is TRBV27, the J call TRBJ1-5; D call uncertain. Germline assignment: CDR1 MNHEY and CDR2 SMNVEV (reference sequence). V lost 1 base to trimming and J lost 0 bases, with 10 bases between them. This CDR3 comprises 16 residues. The CDR3 DNA follows: TGTGCCAGCAGTTTATTGGGAGGATATAGCAATCAGCCCCAGCATTTT. Protein sequence: CASSLLGGYSNQPQHF.

The V and J genes are TRBV2 and TRBJ2-1, with 9 bases identical to TRBD1. The CDR3 length is 13 residues. V dropped 5 bases and J dropped 8; count of bases not matched to a gene: 4. Germline V gives CDR1 SNHLY, CDR2 FYNNEI. CDR3 bases: TGTGCCAGCAGTCCCCGGGACAGGGATGAGCAGTTCTTC. Its protein is CASSPRDRDEQFF.

The chain uses TRBV6-5 and TRBJ2-1, with no clear D. Germline-derived CDR1 and CDR2 are MNHEY and SVGAGI. V lost 2 bases, J lost 3 bases, and 11 bases lay in between. The CDR3 runs 15 residues. The CDR3 DNA reads as TGTGCCAGCAGTTACGTGCCCTTTGGCTACAATGAGCAGTTCTTC. This gives the protein CASSYVPFGYNEQFF.

The chain uses TRBV27 and TRBJ1-2; weak D call: TRBD1 (6 bases). The CDR3 is 12 residues long. V was shortened by 6 bases and J by 8 bases, with 13 bases between the two germline ends. Germline V lookup: CDR1 MNHEY, CDR2 SMNVEV (reference sequence). CDR3 DNA sequence: TGTGCCAGCAGAAGGGGGTCGGAGGGCTACACCTTC. Encoded protein: CASRRGSEGYTF.

The chain is built from TRBV6-6 and TRBJ2-5; D gene uncertain. Deletions cut 4 bases from V and 1 base from J, with 10 bases between. The CDR3 extends over 14 amino acids. Germline CDR1 MNHNY, CDR2 SVGAGI (reference sequence). The CDR3 DNA is TGTGCCAGCAGTTCCAGACTGACCCAAGAGACCCAGTACTTC. It encodes CASSSRLTQETQYF.

This chain links TRBV9 with TRBJ2-3, with 16 bases that match TRBD2. The CDR3 totals 19 residues. Germline values: CDR1 SGDLS, CDR2 YYNGEE. Trimming cost V 3 bases and J 5 bases; bases outside gene matches: 12. This CDR3 reads CASSDPGLAGGDTRDTQYF. DNA for the CDR3: TGTGCCAGCAGCGACCCGGGACTAGCGGGGGGGGACACACGAGATACGCAGTATTTT.

As regards this clone: One end of the junction varies from germline; a read error may be responsible. Distinct nucleotide sequences in the sample also encode this CDR3. V and J are TRBV28 and TRBJ1-2; 10 bases agree with TRBD1. The CDR3 length is 17 residues. Germline CDR1 MDHEN, CDR2 SYDVKM. CDR3 residues: CASSHEDRGQTNYGYTF. The CDR3 region has the DNA TGTGCTAGCAGTCACGAAGACAGGGGGCAAACAAACTATGGCTACACCTTC.

This chain links TRBV5-5 with TRBJ1-5; D uncertain. The germline V gene encodes CDR1 SGHKS and CDR2 YYEKEE (reference sequence). The CDR3 runs to 19 residues. The V end was cut by 4 bases, the J end by 3 bases, with 26 bases between. The CDR3 spells CASSLDPTGGRLINQPQHF. CDR3 coding DNA: TGTGCCAGCAGCCTCGATCCTACCGGCGGACGGTTAATCAATCAGCCCCAGCATTTT.

The genes are TRBV10-3 and TRBJ2-3, with D perhaps TRBD2 (5 bases). V lost 2 bases and J 8 bases, leaving 5 bases between the germline ends. This CDR3 has 11 residues. Germline V gives CDR1 ENHRY, CDR2 SYGVKD. CDR3 coding DNA: TGTGCCATCAGTGAGGAGGGTACGCAGTATTTT. Protein: CAISEEGTQYF.

The CDR3 DNA reads as TGTGCCAGCAGCCAAGAAACGGGAGCTTTGGAGCAGTTCTTC. It codes for CASSQETGALEQFF. The gene calls are TRBV4-2 and TRBJ2-1; D may be TRBD2 (6 bases). This CDR3 region has 14 residues. V was pared by 0 bases and J by 10 bases, with 13 bases between. CDR1 and CDR2 from the germline V gene are LGHNA and YNFKEQ.

The chain carries TRBV7-9 and TRBJ2-1, with D possibly being TRBD2 (7 bases). Trimming took 5 bases from V and 4 from J, leaving 15 bases between them. Germline CDR1 reads SEHNR; CDR2 reads FQNEAQ (reference sequence). The CDR3 runs to 15 residues. Written as DNA, the CDR3 is TGTGCCAGCAGCCAAGGGGGGGGTAAATACAATGAGCAGTTCTTC. Translated, it gives CASSQGGGKYNEQFF.

This clone was counted only a few times. The rearrangement joins TRBV28 to TRBJ1-5; perhaps TRBD1 as D (5 bases). The CDR3 extends over 16 amino acids. In germline, CDR1 is MDHEN, CDR2 SYDVKM. V shed 6 bases and J shed 2 bases, with 17 bases lying between them. Here the CDR3 reads CASRLQGRGGNQPQHF. CDR3 nucleotide sequence: TGTGCCAGCAGACTCCAGGGAAGAGGGGGCAATCAGCCCCAGCATTTT. Variable domain in full (rest from reference TRBV28 and TRBJ1-5): DVKVTQSSRYLVKRTGEKVFLECVQDMDHENMFWYRQDPGLGLRLIYFSYDVKMKEKGDIPEGYSVSREKKERFSLILESASTNQTSMYLCASRLQGRGGNQPQHFGDGTRLSIL.

On this clone: A read error may produce the germline difference seen at one junction end. The chain couples TRBV7-7 to TRBJ2-3; D gene unclear. Looked up from germline, CDR1 is SSHAT and CDR2 is FNYEAQ (reference sequence). The CDR3 has 13 residues. CDR3: CASSSQSTDTQYF. In DNA form, the CDR3 reads TGTGCTAGCAGCTCCCAGAGCACAGATACGCAGTATTTT.